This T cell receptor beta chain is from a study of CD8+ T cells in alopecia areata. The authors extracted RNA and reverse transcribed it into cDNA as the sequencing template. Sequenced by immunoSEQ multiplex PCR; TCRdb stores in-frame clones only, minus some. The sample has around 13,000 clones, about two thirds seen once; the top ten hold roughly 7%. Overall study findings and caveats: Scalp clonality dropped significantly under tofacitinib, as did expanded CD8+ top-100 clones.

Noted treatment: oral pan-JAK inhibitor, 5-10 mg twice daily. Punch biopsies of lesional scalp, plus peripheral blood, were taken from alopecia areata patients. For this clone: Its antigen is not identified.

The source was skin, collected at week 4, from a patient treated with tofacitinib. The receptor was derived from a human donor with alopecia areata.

CDR3 bases: TGTGCCAGCAGTTTTAGGGTGGCCGGGGAGCTGTTTTTT. Protein sequence: CASSFRVAGELFF. The V and J genes are TRBV2 and TRBJ2-2; D remains ambiguous. Between the trimmed V and J ends, which lost 5 bases and 6 bases, there was a span of 10 bases. This CDR3 is 13 amino acids long. Germline V gene sequence: CDR1 SNHLY, CDR2 FYNNEI. The whole variable domain, remainder taken from reference TRBV2 and TRBJ2-2, is EPEVTQTPSHQVTQMGQEVILRCVPISNHLYFYWYRQILGQKVEFLVSFYNNEISEKSEIFDDQFSVERPDGSNFTLKIRSTKLEDSAMYFCASSFRVAGELFFGEGSRLTVL.